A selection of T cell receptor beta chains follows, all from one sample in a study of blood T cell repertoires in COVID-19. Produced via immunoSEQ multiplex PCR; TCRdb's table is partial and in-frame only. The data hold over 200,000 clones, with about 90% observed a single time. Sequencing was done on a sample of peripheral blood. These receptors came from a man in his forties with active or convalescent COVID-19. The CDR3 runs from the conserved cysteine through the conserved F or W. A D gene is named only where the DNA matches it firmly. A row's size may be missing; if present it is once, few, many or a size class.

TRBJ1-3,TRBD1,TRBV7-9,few,TGTGCCAGCAGCTTGGTACAGGGGCTGGGGGGAAACACCATATATTTT,CASSLVQGLGGNTIYF
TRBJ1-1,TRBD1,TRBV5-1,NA,TGCGCCAGCAGCTTGGGGGACAGGCGGGGGAACACTGAAGCTTTCTTT,CASSLGDRRGNTEAFF
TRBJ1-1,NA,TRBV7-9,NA,TGTGCCAGCAGCTTAGTTGGAGTGGTGGACACTGAAGCTTTCTTT,CASSLVGVVDTEAFF
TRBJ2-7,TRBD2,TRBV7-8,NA,TGTGCCAGCAGCTCCTGGACTAGCAGAGACGAGCAGTACTTC,CASSSWTSRDEQYF
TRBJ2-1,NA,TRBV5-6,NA,TGTGCCAGCAGCTTGGGGGGAGCGTACCTTCCCTACAATGAGCAGTTCTTC,CASSLGGAYLPYNEQFF
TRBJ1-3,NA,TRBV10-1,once,TGCGCCAGCAGTCCGACAGGTTCCTCTGGAAACACCATATATTTT,CASSPTGSSGNTIYF
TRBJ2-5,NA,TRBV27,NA,TGTGCCAGCAGTTTTCATCAACAAGAGACCCAGTACTTC,CASSFHQQETQYF
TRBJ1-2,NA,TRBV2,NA,TGTGCACAGGAGGGGTCGGACTATGGCTACACCTTC,CAQEGSDYGYTF
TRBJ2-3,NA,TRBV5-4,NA,TGTGCCAGCTTACGGGAACGGGACATTAGCACAGATACGCAGTATTTT,CASLRERDISTDTQYF
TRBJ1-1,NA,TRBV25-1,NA,TGTGCCAGCAGTGACCCGGGGGGGACAAGGAACACTGAAGCTTTCTTT,CASSDPGGTRNTEAFF
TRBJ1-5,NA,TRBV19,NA,TGTGCCAGTAGTGGAACCCAGGGTCGGGATCAGCCCCAGCATTTT,CASSGTQGRDQPQHF
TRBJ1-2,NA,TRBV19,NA,TGTGGCGTCTCATCGGAGAACTATGGCTACACCTTC,CGVSSENYGYTF
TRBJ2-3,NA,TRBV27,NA,TGTGCCAGCAGTTTACTTGGACTGGATACGCAGTATTTT,CASSLLGLDTQYF
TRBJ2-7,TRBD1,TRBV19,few,TGTGCCAGTAGCGTACAGGGGGCAGGTGAGCAGTACTTC,CASSVQGAGEQYF
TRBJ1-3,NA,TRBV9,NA,TGTGCCAGCAGCGTACCAGAACCTGGAAACACCATATATTTT,CASSVPEPGNTIYF
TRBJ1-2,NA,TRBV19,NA,TGTGCCAGTAGTCCCGCGGCAGGGGCCTATGGCTACACCTTC,CASSPAAGAYGYTF
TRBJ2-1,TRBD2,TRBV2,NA,TGTGCCAGCGGGGGACTAGCGGGAGGTAATGAGCAGTTCTTC,CASGGLAGGNEQFF
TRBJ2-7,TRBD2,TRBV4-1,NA,TGCGCCAGCAGCCAAGTCCGGGGGGGGCCCTACGAGCAGTACTTC,CASSQVRGGPYEQYF
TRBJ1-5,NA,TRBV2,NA,TGTGCCAGCAGAGCCTCTTTAACCCATCAGCCCCAGCATTTT,CASRASLTHQPQHF
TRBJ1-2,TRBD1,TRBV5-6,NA,TGTGCCAGCAGCCCGACAGGGGAGGGCTATGGCTACACCTTC,CASSPTGEGYGYTF
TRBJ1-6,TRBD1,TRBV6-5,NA,TGTGCCATCCAACCAGGGACAGCTAATTCACCCCTCCACTTT,CAIQPGTANSPLHF
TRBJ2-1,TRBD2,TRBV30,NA,TGTGCCTCATCCGGGACTAGCGGATACAATGAGCAGTTCTTC,CASSGTSGYNEQFF
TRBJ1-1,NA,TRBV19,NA,TGTGCCAGTAGTTCAGGTACACGCTACACTGAAGCTTTCTTT,CASSSGTRYTEAFF
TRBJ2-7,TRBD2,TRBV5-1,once,TGCGCCAGCAGCCCCTGGACTAGCGGATCCTTAGAGCAGTACTTC,CASSPWTSGSLEQYF
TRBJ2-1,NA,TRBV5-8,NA,TGTGCCAGCAGCTCGGGAAATTCCTACAATGAGCAGTTCTTC,CASSSGNSYNEQFF
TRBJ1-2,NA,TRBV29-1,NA,TGCAGCGTTGACAAGACAGGACCCGCTAACTATGGCTACACCTTC,CSVDKTGPANYGYTF
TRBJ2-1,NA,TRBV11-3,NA,TGTGCCAGCAGTTATGGACAGAACAATGAGCAGTTCTTC,CASSYGQNNEQFF